This TCR beta chain appears in the sequencing data of a study of shared clonotypes between healthy human individuals. Study-level background: Per-donor plates numbered three CD4 naive, three CD4 memory, two CD8 naive and one CD8 memory. General study results and limits: Memory subsets had estimated richness that was generally smaller than that of naive subsets. The authors sampled blood alone, and tissue repertoires likely differ. Naive CD4 clonotypes overlapped across several donors at 4.5% to 5.5%.

Using immunoSEQ multiplex PCR, the repertoire was profiled, and TCRdb retains in-frame clones only, with some absent. The sample holds over a million clones, roughly 96% seen once. This clone has a single count. Its antigen is as yet unknown. The CDR3 is made up of 12 amino acids. The V end lost 4 bases, the J end lost 3 bases, and 3 bases lay between the germline ends. Germline-derived CDR1 and CDR2 are SGHNT and YENEEA. The origin of this receptor is a man aged 25-40 years in good health. Sequencing was performed on naive CD4+ T cells sorted from blood. Specified subset: CD45RA+ positively selected. The chain couples TRBV11-3 to TRBJ2-2; D is undetermined. CDR3 residues: CASSSHTGELFF. CDR3 DNA: TGTGCCAGCAGCTCCCACACCGGGGAGCTGTTTTTT.